A single sample gave rise to the 19 T cell receptor beta chains below, sequenced in a study of PD-L1 blockade in urothelial cancer. Profiling relied on immunoSEQ multiplex PCR, and the TCRdb table lists in-frame clones only, not all of them. The table shows 100,000 or so clones, with approximately 85% occurring only once. The material sequenced was PBMCs, taken around atezolizumab (anti-PD-L1) treatment. The receptor source for this set is a man over 45 with urothelial cancer.

J is TRBJ1-1 and V is TRBV11-2; D perhaps matches TRBD1 (5 bases). Germline assignment: CDR1 SGHAT and CDR2 FQNNGV. V lost 5 bases to trimming and J lost 7 bases, with 11 bases between them. This CDR3 spans 12 amino acids. The CDR3 is CASSHGGYEAFF. DNA of the CDR3: TGTGCCAGCAGCCATGGGGGGTATGAAGCTTTCTTT.

This clone occurred once. CDR3 in DNA: TGTGCCAGTAGTAGGACAGGGGGCCATTCCGAGCAGTACTTC. It codes for CASSRTGGHSEQYF. The chain carries TRBV19 and TRBJ2-7, with TRBD1 identical over 11 bases. This CDR3 region has 14 residues. Germline V gene sequence: CDR1 LNHDA, CDR2 SQIVND (reference sequence). Losses at the gene ends were 4 bases for V and 6 bases for J; bases not matched to a gene: 5.

The DNA for the CDR3 is TGCGCCAGCAGCTTGCGGACAACCTCCTCCTACAATGAGCAGTTCTTC. It encodes CASSLRTTSSYNEQFF. The rearrangement links TRBV5-1 to TRBJ2-1; tentatively, D is TRBD1 (5 bases). The CDR3 is 16 amino acids. With 1 base removed from V and 0 bases from J, the gap between germline ends came to 11 bases. Germline V CDR1 and CDR2: SGHRS, YFSETQ.

The chain employs TRBV10-3 and TRBJ1-4; a possible D gene is TRBD1 (5 bases). The CDR3 runs to 12 residues. Trimming shortened V by 3 bases and J by 7 bases, and 6 bases separated the two germline ends. Germline V gene data show CDR1 as ENHRY and CDR2 as SYGVKD. CDR3: CAISERGEKLFF. CDR3 coding DNA: TGTGCCATCAGTGAAAGGGGTGAAAAACTGTTTTTT.

The V and J genes are TRBV6-1 and TRBJ1-6, with 7 positions matching TRBD1. The germline V gene has CDR1 MNHNS and CDR2 SASEGT. This CDR3 has 13 residues. The trim removed 8 bases at V and 6 bases at J, leaving 4 bases unmatched. Written as DNA, the CDR3 is TGTGCCAGCTCGGACAGGACTAATTCACCCCTCCACTTT. It translates to CASSDRTNSPLHF.

The chain links TRBV6-5 to TRBJ2-2; D call uncertain. The V and J ends lost 7 bases and 1 base respectively, with 13 bases between them. This CDR3 region has 15 residues. Per the germline V gene, CDR1 is MNHEY and CDR2 is SVGAGI. This CDR3 is CASKDEAWNTGELFF. The CDR3 region has the DNA TGTGCCAGCAAGGATGAAGCGTGGAACACCGGGGAGCTGTTTTTT.

This clone has only a few counts. V gene TRBV27 combines with J gene TRBJ1-5; the D gene is possibly TRBD1 (5 bases). Trimming stripped 4 bases from V and 6 bases from J, with 7 bases between. Germline lookup yields CDR1 MNHEY and CDR2 SMNVEV (reference sequence). The CDR3 loop spans 12 amino acids. The CDR3 sequence: CASSSRAQPQHF. CDR3 in DNA: TGTGCCAGCAGTTCCAGGGCTCAGCCCCAGCATTTT.

The chain uses TRBV19 and TRBJ2-5; D is possibly TRBD2 (6 bases). CDR3 size: 14 residues. V gave up 2 bases and J gave up 5 bases, with 12 bases separating them. Germline CDR1 is LNHDA and CDR2 is SQIVND (reference sequence). The chain's CDR3 is CASSIPGRAETQYF. As DNA, the CDR3 is TGTGCCAGTAGTATACCCGGGAGAGCGGAGACCCAGTACTTC.

The chain is built from TRBV5-3 and TRBJ2-3; 10 nucleotides match TRBD2. TRBV5-3 is noted as an ORF with a role that remains uncertain. This CDR3 is built from 16 residues. The V gene end was trimmed by 3 bases and the J gene end by 1 base; junction bases not matched to a gene: 5. The CDR3 DNA is TGTGCCAGAAGCTCGACGACTAGCGGGCGCACAGATACGCAGTATTTT. Its translation: CARSSTTSGRTDTQYF.

This chain links TRBV7-3 with TRBJ2-3, with D tentatively TRBD1 (5 bases). V was pared by 2 bases and J by 11 bases, with 17 bases between. CDR1 and CDR2 from the germline V gene are SGHTA and FQGTGA. The CDR3 totals 14 residues. In nucleotides, the CDR3 is TGTGCCAGCAGCTTAGGCCAGGGAAGGCGCGAGCAGTATTTT. This encodes CASSLGQGRREQYF.

J is TRBJ2-3 and V is TRBV7-9; 11 nucleotides match TRBD2. Germline loops: CDR1 SEHNR, CDR2 FQNEAQ (reference sequence). CDR3 length: 19 residues. The V segment lost 4 bases and the J segment 2 bases; nucleotides outside the gene matches: 14. The CDR3 protein is CASSSGASGRLGVTDTQYF. The DNA of the CDR3 is TGTGCCAGCAGCTCCGGGGCTAGCGGGAGGCTAGGGGTCACAGATACGCAGTATTTT.

This sequence joins TRBV5-4 and TRBJ2-1; TRBD1 aligns across 9 bases. The V and J ends lost 3 bases and 8 bases, in that order; junction bases with no gene match: 12. Germline V gives CDR1 SGHNT, CDR2 YYREEE (reference sequence). The CDR3 sequence is 16 residues long. CDR3 sequence: CASSSGGGTGGYEQFF. CDR3 sequence (DNA): TGTGCCAGCAGCTCAGGGGGAGGAACAGGGGGCTATGAGCAGTTCTTC.

The V call is TRBV27, the J call TRBJ2-5, with D tentatively TRBD1 (6 bases). CDR1 and CDR2 (germline): MNHEY, SMNVEV (reference sequence). The CDR3 totals 14 residues. V was cut by 0 bases and J by 4 bases, with 9 bases left in between. CDR3 sequence reads: CASSLSGRGETQYF. Written as DNA, the CDR3 is TGTGCCAGCAGTTTATCCGGCAGGGGAGAGACCCAGTACTTC.

This chain joins TRBV9 and TRBJ1-1, with D possibly matching TRBD1 (5 bases). Trimming took off 0 bases at V and 0 bases at J, with 9 bases between the two ends. The CDR3 is 15 amino acids. The germline V gene has CDR1 SGDLS and CDR2 YYNGEE. Here the CDR3 reads CASSVEGRVNTEAFF. In DNA form, the CDR3 reads TGTGCCAGCAGCGTAGAGGGCAGGGTGAACACTGAAGCTTTCTTT.

The J gene is TRBJ2-5, the V gene TRBV19; D not certain. CDR3 length: 14 residues. V lost 1 base and J lost 5, with 11 bases in between. Germline CDR1 and CDR2: LNHDA and SQIVND (reference sequence). CDR3 bases: TGTGCCAGTAGTATAGGTGGAGCTTCTGAGACCCAGTACTTC. Translated: CASSIGGASETQYF.

This clone turned up a few times. The V and J genes are TRBV28 and TRBJ2-1; no clear D gene. CDR1 and CDR2 (germline): MDHEN, SYDVKM. Trimming took 3 bases from V and 3 from J, leaving 3 bases between them. The CDR3 sequence is 12 residues long. In nucleotides, the CDR3 is TGTGCCAGCAGTTTTTACTACAATGAGCAGTTCTTC. Its translation: CASSFYYNEQFF.

The rearrangement links TRBV7-8 to TRBJ1-1; no firm D call. This CDR3 has 15 residues. V was clipped by 0 bases and J by 5 bases, with 13 bases between them. CDR1 and CDR2 (germline): SGHVS, FQNEAQ. Here the CDR3 reads CASSLAAQVKTEAFF. CDR3 nucleotides: TGTGCCAGCAGCTTAGCGGCGCAGGTAAAAACTGAAGCTTTCTTT.

This clone was found once. This chain connects TRBV18 to TRBJ2-5; 10 positions agree with TRBD2. There are 18 residues in the CDR3. CDR1 and CDR2 from the germline V gene are KGHSH and LQKENI. Germline trimming cut 1 base from V and 1 base from J; bases unmatched to any gene: 9. DNA for the CDR3: TGTGCCAGCTCACCACTCGCTAGCGGGAGTATTGCCCAAGAGACCCAGTACTTC. Encoded protein: CASSPLASGSIAQETQYF.

The chain has TRBV18 and TRBJ1-2; 8 nucleotides line up with TRBD1. The J segment lost 3 bases and the V segment lost 6 bases, leaving 3 bases of the junction unmatched. Germline V gene sequence: CDR1 KGHSH, CDR2 LQKENI. The CDR3 runs 13 residues. CDR3 DNA: TGTGCCAGCTCTCAACAGGGGGACTATGGCTACACCTTC. Amino acid sequence: CASSQQGDYGYTF.